Below are 30 T cell receptor beta chains sequenced from a single sample in a study of graft-versus-host responses after intestinal transplantation. No cognate antigen is known for these TCRs. Profiled with immunoSEQ multiplex PCR; TCRdb holds only in-frame clones, not every one. The repertoire has about 36,000 clones, roughly 94% of them found once; the top ten carry approximately 0.22%. The sequenced sample was unstimulated CD4+ T cells sorted from spleen or lymph node cells, obtained before transplant. These receptors came from a human donor who was the organ donor for an intestinal transplant.

This clone came up once. V usage is TRBV7-2 and J usage is TRBJ1-2, with D hard to call. The CDR3 consists of 14 residues. Trimming took off 6 bases at V and 6 bases at J, with 17 bases between the two ends. Germline lookup yields CDR1 SGHTA and CDR2 FQGNSA. The CDR3 DNA sequence: TGTGCCAGCAGACTAGCAGAACTTGTAAATGGCTACACCTTC. It encodes CASRLAELVNGYTF.

The chain has TRBV7-9 and TRBJ1-1; D remains ambiguous. Trimming took 5 bases from V and 5 from J, leaving 6 bases between them. CDR3 length: 11 residues. CDR1 and CDR2 (germline): SEHNR, FQNEAQ (reference sequence). CDR3 sequence reads: CASSLWTEAFF. Written as DNA, the CDR3 is TGTGCCAGCAGCCTATGGACTGAAGCTTTCTTT. Based on the CDR3 plus reference TRBV7-9 and TRBJ1-1, the full variable domain is DTGVSQNPRHKITKRGQNVTFRCDPISEHNRLYWYRQTLGQGPEFLTYFQNEAQLEKSRLLSDRFSAERPKGSFSTLEIQRTEQGDSAMYLCASSLWTEAFFGQGTRLTVV.

The table lists this clone with a few counts. This chain joins TRBV6-1 and TRBJ1-3; no clear D gene. Germline assignment: CDR1 MNHNS and CDR2 SASEGT. Trimming removed 10 bases from V and 0 bases from J, with 13 bases in between. CDR3 length: 14 amino acids. Here the CDR3 DNA reads TGTGCCATAGAAGAACCGGGCTCTGGAAACACCATATATTTT. It yields the protein CAIEEPGSGNTIYF.

The chain joins TRBV11-1 to TRBJ1-1, with D unresolved. Germline V lookup: CDR1 SGHAT, CDR2 FQDESV (reference sequence). This CDR3 region has 13 residues. Between the trimmed V and J ends, which lost 1 base and 7 bases, there was a span of 10 bases. CDR3 residues: CASSLVVGDEAFF. CDR3 bases: TGTGCCAGCAGCTTAGTCGTCGGGGATGAAGCTTTCTTT. The variable domain in full, completed from reference TRBV11-1 and TRBJ1-1, reads EAEVAQSPRYKITEKSQAVAFWCDPISGHATLYWYRQILGQGPELLVQFQDESVVDDSQLPKDRFSAERLKGVDSTLKIQPAELGDSAMYLCASSLVVGDEAFFGQGTRLTVV.

This clone was recorded a few times. The chain recombines TRBV7-2 with TRBJ1-5; D is unresolved. Trimming shortened V by 2 bases and J by 5 bases, and 7 bases separated the two germline ends. The CDR3 runs to 13 residues. CDR1 and CDR2 (germline): SGHTA, FQGNSA. The CDR3 sequence: CASSLFRDQPQHF. The CDR3 DNA reads TGTGCCAGCAGCTTATTTCGGGATCAGCCCCAGCATTTT.

Only one count was recorded for this clone. One end of the junction fails to match germline, which may point to a read error. The chain recombines TRBV18 with TRBJ1-1, with 7 bases that match TRBD1. The CDR3 extends over 14 amino acids. The germline gives CDR1 KGHSH, CDR2 LQKENI. The CDR3: CVSSLAGQDTEAFF. The CDR3 coding sequence is TGTGTCAGCTCACTTGCCGGACAGGACACTGAAGCTTTCTTT.

The chain has TRBV4-2 and TRBJ1-1, with D tentatively TRBD1 (6 bases). The V and J ends lost 5 bases and 1 base respectively, with 14 bases between them. CDR3 length equals 15 residues. Germline lookup yields CDR1 LGHNA and CDR2 YNFKEQ. CDR3 in amino acids: CASSLGGGRNTEAFF. CDR3 nucleotides: TGTGCCAGCAGCTTAGGCGGGGGGCGGAACACTGAAGCTTTCTTT.

The chain employs TRBV18 and TRBJ2-7; 7 bases line up with TRBD2. Per the germline V gene, CDR1 is KGHSH and CDR2 is LQKENI. With V trimmed by 2 bases and J by 6 bases, 1 base remained unmatched. This CDR3 spans 12 amino acids. The CDR3 here is CASSPGGGEQYF. The CDR3 DNA reads TGTGCCAGCTCACCAGGGGGGGGCGAGCAGTACTTC.

This chain joins TRBV2 and TRBJ1-6, with 8 bases fitting TRBD1. CDR3 length: 13 amino acids. V shed 6 bases and J 8 bases; nucleotides not matched to a gene: 3. CDR1 SNHLY and CDR2 FYNNEI come from the germline V gene. CDR3 bases: TGTGCCAGCAGACAGGGGGGGGATTCACCCCTCCACTTT. Protein: CASRQGGDSPLHF.

In DNA form, the CDR3 reads TGTGCCAGCAGCTCGGGGGGGGTCTCCTACGAGCAGTACTTC. Protein product: CASSSGGVSYEQYF. The chain couples TRBV7-2 to TRBJ2-7; 8 bases are a match to TRBD2. CDR3 length equals 14 residues. Germline V gene sequence: CDR1 SGHTA, CDR2 FQGNSA. The V segment lost 4 bases and the J segment 0 bases; nucleotides outside the gene matches: 2.

V usage is TRBV6-5 and J usage is TRBJ1-3; D remains ambiguous. CDR1 and CDR2 from the germline V gene are MNHEY and SVGAGI. V lost 6 bases and J lost 0, with 6 bases in between. The length of the CDR3 is 13 residues. The CDR3 sequence: CASRRNSGNTIYF. The CDR3 bases are TGTGCCAGCAGACGGAACTCTGGAAACACCATATATTTT.

The chain recombines TRBV7-2 with TRBJ1-1; D perhaps matches TRBD1 (5 bases). Germline V lookup: CDR1 SGHTA, CDR2 FQGNSA. This CDR3 region has 15 residues. Trimming pared 2 bases from V and 0 bases from J, leaving 10 bases between. In DNA, the CDR3 is TGTGCCAGCAGCTTATCCGGGACTTTGAACACTGAAGCTTTCTTT. This translates into CASSLSGTLNTEAFF.

This chain connects TRBV30 to TRBJ2-5, with 8 positions matching TRBD2. The CDR3 sequence is 12 residues long. Germline values: CDR1 GTSNPN, CDR2 SVGIG (reference sequence). V shed 5 bases, J shed 5 bases, and the junction held 4 bases outside the gene matches. The DNA of the CDR3 is TGTGCCTGGCGGGGGGGATGGGAGACCCAGTACTTC. This gives the protein CAWRGGWETQYF.

This chain connects TRBV7-2 to TRBJ2-7; TRBD2 matches 9 bases. The germline gives CDR1 SGHTA, CDR2 FQGNSA. The CDR3 length is 15 residues. V gave up 1 base and J gave up 6 bases; unmatched junction bases: 7. The CDR3 sequence: CASSLEVAGGREQYF. The CDR3 DNA sequence: TGTGCCAGCAGCTTAGAAGTGGCGGGGGGGCGCGAGCAGTACTTC.

The chain has TRBV5-1 and TRBJ1-2; no firm D call. Per germline, CDR1 SGHRS and CDR2 YFSETQ. The ends were cut back, 0 bases at V and 3 bases at J, with 6 bases in the middle. This CDR3 is built from 13 residues. The CDR3 coding sequence is TGCGCCAGCAGCTTGGCCCCCGACTATGGCTACACCTTC. Amino acids: CASSLAPDYGYTF.

The chain employs TRBV5-1 and TRBJ2-5; 13 bases align to TRBD2. The ends lost 4 bases at V and 4 bases at J; junction bases unmatched: 7. Per the germline V gene, CDR1 is SGHRS and CDR2 is YFSETQ. The CDR3 extends over 16 amino acids. CDR3 DNA: TGCGCCAGCAGCCAATTGGGACTAGCGGGGTTAGAGACCCAGTACTTC. Protein product: CASSQLGLAGLETQYF.

The genes are TRBV21-1 and TRBJ1-2; TRBD1 is the table's D call, not checked against the DNA. TRBV21-1 represents a pseudogene. The CDR3 has 12 residues. CDR3 sequence: CASSKGGDGYTF. CDR3 in DNA: TGTGCCAGCAGCAAAGGGGGCGATGGCTACACCTTC.

The V and J genes are TRBV9 and TRBJ2-3; D is unresolved. Germline CDR1 is SGDLS and CDR2 is YYNGEE. The CDR3 loop spans 16 amino acids. V was shortened by 0 bases and J by 1 base, with 12 bases between the two germline ends. CDR3 sequence (DNA): TGTGCCAGCAGCGTAGCTTCTCTAGGAGGCACAGATACGCAGTATTTT. Translating it yields CASSVASLGGTDTQYF.

The chain combines TRBV9 with TRBJ1-1, with TRBD1 identical over 9 bases. The V gene's germline CDR1 is SGDLS and CDR2 YYNGEE. V shed 0 bases and J 3 bases; nucleotides not matched to a gene: 3. The CDR3 consists of 15 residues. In DNA form, the CDR3 reads TGTGCCAGCAGCGTAGGGGGACAGGGCTACACTGAAGCTTTCTTT. Residues: CASSVGGQGYTEAFF. The whole variable domain, remainder taken from reference TRBV9 and TRBJ1-1, is DSGVTQTPKHLITATGQRVTLRCSPRSGDLSVYWYQQSLDQGLQFLIQYYNGEERAKGNILERFSAQQFPDLHSELNLSSLELGDSALYFCASSVGGQGYTEAFFGQGTRLTVV.

This sequence joins TRBV10-2 and TRBJ2-2, with 12 positions matching TRBD2. CDR1 WSHSY and CDR2 SAAADI come from the germline V gene. V dropped 4 bases and J dropped 5; count of bases not matched to a gene: 5. The CDR3 is 16 amino acids. The CDR3 loop reads CASSGLAGGPTGELFF. In DNA form, the CDR3 reads TGCGCCAGCAGTGGCCTAGCGGGGGGGCCGACCGGGGAGCTGTTTTTT.

This clone was counted a single time. V gene TRBV6-1 combines with J gene TRBJ1-4, with 7 bases lining up with TRBD1. Germline V gene lookup returns CDR1 MNHNS and CDR2 SASEGT. CDR3 size: 15 residues. The junction had 6 bases not matched to a gene; V was cut back by 3 bases and J by 5 bases. CDR3 in DNA: TGTGCCAGCAGTGATCCAACAGGGGTAAATGAAAAACTGTTTTTT. Translated: CASSDPTGVNEKLFF.

The V call is TRBV5-1, the J call TRBJ2-5; the D gene is possibly TRBD1 (5 bases). V was pared by 5 bases and J by 4 bases, with 15 bases between. The germline V gene encodes CDR1 SGHRS and CDR2 YFSETQ. The CDR3 covers 14 residues. This CDR3 reads CASSSGARGETQYF. In nucleotides, the CDR3 is TGCGCCAGCAGTTCTGGGGCCAGAGGAGAGACCCAGTACTTC.

The chain links TRBV5-8 to TRBJ2-7; D may be TRBD1 (6 bases). Germline CDR1 and CDR2: SGHTS and YDEGEE. This CDR3 region has 15 residues. V was pared by 0 bases and J by 0 bases, with 10 bases between. The CDR3, as DNA: TGTGCCAGCAGCTTGGGGCAGGGGAGCTCCTACGAGCAGTACTTC. The encoded protein is CASSLGQGSSYEQYF.

This clone was seen just once. The V and J genes are TRBV7-7 and TRBJ2-5, with 12 bases matching TRBD2. The V segment lost 6 bases and the J segment 5 bases; nucleotides outside the gene matches: 10. Looked up from germline, CDR1 is SSHAT and CDR2 is FNYEAQ (reference sequence). This CDR3 is 16 amino acids long. This CDR3 reads CASSLGLAGSGETQYF. The DNA for the CDR3 is TGTGCCAGCAGTTTGGGACTAGCGGGCTCTGGGGAGACCCAGTACTTC.

The J gene is TRBJ1-1, the V gene TRBV5-8, with 7 nucleotides matching TRBD1. V dropped 4 bases and J dropped 7; count of bases not matched to a gene: 7. Germline V gene sequence: CDR1 SGHTS, CDR2 YDEGEE. This CDR3 comprises 13 residues. In DNA form, the CDR3 reads TGTGCCAGCAGCCGAAGACAGGGAGGTGAAGCTTTCTTT. This translates into CASSRRQGGEAFF.

The V call is TRBV18, the J call TRBJ1-2; 9 bases map to TRBD1. The V gene end was trimmed by 6 bases and the J gene end by 4 bases; junction bases not matched to a gene: 9. The CDR3 loop spans 15 amino acids. Germline loops: CDR1 KGHSH, CDR2 LQKENI. The DNA of the CDR3 is TGTGCCAGCTCCCCCCCGGGACAGGGACTCTATGGCTACACCTTC. It codes for CASSPPGQGLYGYTF.

This clone was detected once. The chain links TRBV6-5 to TRBJ2-1; 12 nucleotides match TRBD2. This CDR3 is built from 15 residues. CDR1 is MNHEY, CDR2 SVGAGI, per germline. V lost 6 bases, J lost 6 bases, and 6 bases stayed unmatched. Written as DNA, the CDR3 is TGTGCCAGCAGGCGACTAGCGGGGGTTCCCAATGAGCAGTTCTTC. Translated: CASRRLAGVPNEQFF.

The chain couples TRBV5-4 to TRBJ2-1, with TRBD1 matching 7 bases. Germline-derived CDR1 and CDR2 are SGHNT and YYREEE (reference sequence). The CDR3 loop spans 16 amino acids. Unmatched junction bases numbered 12, after V lost 4 bases and J lost 5 bases. CDR3 loop: CASSGKPGQPNNEQFF. The CDR3 coding sequence is TGTGCCAGCAGCGGTAAGCCGGGACAGCCGAACAATGAGCAGTTCTTC. Based on the CDR3 plus reference TRBV5-4 and TRBJ2-1, the full variable domain is ETGVTQSPTHLIKTRGQQVTLRCSSQSGHNTVSWYQQALGQGPQFIFQYYREEENGRGNFPPRFSGLQFPNYSSELNVNALELDDSALYLCASSGKPGQPNNEQFFGPGTRLTVL.

DNA of the CDR3: TGTGCCAGCAGCTTGGGCCGGGGGTACACCGGGGAGCTGTTTTTT. Translating gives CASSLGRGYTGELFF. The V gene is TRBV7-2, the J gene TRBJ2-2; tentative D call: TRBD2 (6 bases). Per the germline V gene, CDR1 is SGHTA and CDR2 is FQGNSA. The ends were cut back, 3 bases at V and 3 bases at J, with 11 bases in the middle. This CDR3 has 15 amino acids.

The V gene is TRBV9, the J gene TRBJ2-7; TRBD2 matches 7 bases. The germline V gene encodes CDR1 SGDLS and CDR2 YYNGEE. Trimming removed 0 bases from V and 0 bases from J; junction bases left unmatched: 6. CDR3 size: 16 residues. Here the CDR3 DNA reads TGTGCCAGCAGCGTAGGGTCGGGGGGTACCTCCTACGAGCAGTACTTC. Translation: CASSVGSGGTSYEQYF.